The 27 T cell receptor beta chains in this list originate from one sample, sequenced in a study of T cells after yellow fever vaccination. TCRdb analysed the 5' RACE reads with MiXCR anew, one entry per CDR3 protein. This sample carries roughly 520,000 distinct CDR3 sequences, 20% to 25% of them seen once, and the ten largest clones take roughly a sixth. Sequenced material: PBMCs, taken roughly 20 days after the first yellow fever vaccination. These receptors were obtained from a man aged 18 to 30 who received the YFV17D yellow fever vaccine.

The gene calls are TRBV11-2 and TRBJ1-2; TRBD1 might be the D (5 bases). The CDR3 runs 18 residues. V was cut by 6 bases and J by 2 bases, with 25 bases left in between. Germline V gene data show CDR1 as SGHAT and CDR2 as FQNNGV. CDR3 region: CASSRVWDVAMANYGYTF. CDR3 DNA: TGTGCCAGCAGTCGCGTTTGGGACGTGGCCATGGCAAACTATGGCTACACCTTC.

The CDR3, as DNA: TGCAGCGTTGCCGGGGGGGACGACAATGAGCAGTTCTTC. Translation: CSVAGGDDNEQFF. V usage is TRBV29-1 and J usage is TRBJ2-1; 8 bases agree with TRBD2. Germline assignment: CDR1 SQVTM and CDR2 ANQGSEA. V shed 4 bases, J shed 5 bases, and the junction held 4 bases outside the gene matches. CDR3 length equals 13 residues.

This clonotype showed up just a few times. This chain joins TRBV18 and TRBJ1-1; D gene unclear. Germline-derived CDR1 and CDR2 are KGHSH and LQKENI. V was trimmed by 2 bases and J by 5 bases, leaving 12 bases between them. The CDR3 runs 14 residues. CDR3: CASSPEVGGTEAFF. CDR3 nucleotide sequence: TGTGCCAGCTCACCAGAGGTGGGAGGGACTGAAGCTTTCTTT.

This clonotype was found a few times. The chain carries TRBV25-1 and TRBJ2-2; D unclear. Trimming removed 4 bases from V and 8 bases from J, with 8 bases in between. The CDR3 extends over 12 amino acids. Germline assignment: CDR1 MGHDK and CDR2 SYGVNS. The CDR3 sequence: CASSAPVGELFF. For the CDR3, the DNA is TGTGCCAGCAGTGCCCCAGTGGGGGAGCTGTTTTTT.

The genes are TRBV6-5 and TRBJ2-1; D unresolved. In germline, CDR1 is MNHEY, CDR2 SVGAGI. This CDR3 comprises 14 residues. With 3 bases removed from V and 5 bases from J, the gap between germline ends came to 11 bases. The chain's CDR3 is CASSYLATHNEQFF. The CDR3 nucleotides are TGTGCCAGCAGTTATTTAGCTACCCACAATGAGCAGTTCTTC.

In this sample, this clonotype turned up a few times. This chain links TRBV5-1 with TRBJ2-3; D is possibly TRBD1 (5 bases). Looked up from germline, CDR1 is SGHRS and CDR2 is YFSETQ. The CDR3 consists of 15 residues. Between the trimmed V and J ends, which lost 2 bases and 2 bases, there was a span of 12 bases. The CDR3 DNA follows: TGCGCCAGCAGCTTTCAGGGCCACGACACAGATACGCAGTATTTT. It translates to CASSFQGHDTDTQYF.

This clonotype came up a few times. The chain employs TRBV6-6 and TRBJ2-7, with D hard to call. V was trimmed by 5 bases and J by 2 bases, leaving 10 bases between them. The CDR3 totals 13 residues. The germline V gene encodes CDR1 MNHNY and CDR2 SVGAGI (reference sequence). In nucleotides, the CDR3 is TGTGCCAGCAGTGAGCAGCCACCCTACGAGCAGTACTTC. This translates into CASSEQPPYEQYF.

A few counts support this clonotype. The CDR3 spells CASSLARGAFYNEQFF. CDR3 in DNA: TGCGCCAGCAGCTTGGCCAGAGGGGCTTTTTACAATGAGCAGTTCTTC. The chain is built from TRBV5-1 and TRBJ2-1; D possibly matches TRBD1 or TRBD2 (5 bases each). The CDR3 runs 16 residues. Trimming took off 0 bases at V and 4 bases at J, with 14 bases between the two ends. Germline V gene lookup returns CDR1 SGHRS and CDR2 YFSETQ.

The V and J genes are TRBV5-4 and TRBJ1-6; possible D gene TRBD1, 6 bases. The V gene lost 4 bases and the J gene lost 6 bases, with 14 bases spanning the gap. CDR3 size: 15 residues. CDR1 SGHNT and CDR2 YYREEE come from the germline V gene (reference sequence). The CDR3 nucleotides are TGTGCCAGCAGCCCCTCTGGGGGCTCTAATTCACCCCTCCACTTT. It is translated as CASSPSGGSNSPLHF.

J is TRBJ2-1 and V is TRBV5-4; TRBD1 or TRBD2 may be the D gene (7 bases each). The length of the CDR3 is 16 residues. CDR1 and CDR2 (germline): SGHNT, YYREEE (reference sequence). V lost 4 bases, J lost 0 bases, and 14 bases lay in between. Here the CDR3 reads CASSGSGDSSYNEQFF. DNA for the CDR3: TGTGCCAGCAGCGGAAGCGGGGACAGCTCCTACAATGAGCAGTTCTTC.

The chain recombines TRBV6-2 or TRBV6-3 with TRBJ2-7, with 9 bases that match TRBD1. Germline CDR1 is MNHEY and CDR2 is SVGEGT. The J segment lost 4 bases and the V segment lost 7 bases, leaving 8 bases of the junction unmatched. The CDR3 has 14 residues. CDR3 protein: CASTTGTGMYEQYV. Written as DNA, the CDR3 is TGTGCCAGCACCACCGGGACAGGGATGTACGAGCAGTACGTC.

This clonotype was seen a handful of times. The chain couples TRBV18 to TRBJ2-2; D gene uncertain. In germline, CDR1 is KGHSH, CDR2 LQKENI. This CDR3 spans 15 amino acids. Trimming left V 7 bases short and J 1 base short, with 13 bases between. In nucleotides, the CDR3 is TGTGCCAGCTACCATCCGACGAGGAACACCGGGGAGCTGTTTTTT. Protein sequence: CASYHPTRNTGELFF.

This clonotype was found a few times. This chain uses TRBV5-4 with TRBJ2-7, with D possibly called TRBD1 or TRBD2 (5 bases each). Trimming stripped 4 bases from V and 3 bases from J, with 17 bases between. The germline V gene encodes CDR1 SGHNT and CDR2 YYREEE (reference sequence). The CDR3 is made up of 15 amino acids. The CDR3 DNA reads TGTGCCAGCAGCACCTCCGGGACCGGAAACTACGAGCAGTACTTC. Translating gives CASSTSGTGNYEQYF.

This chain's CDR3 is CASSLDSGATEAFF. For the CDR3, the DNA is TGTGCCAGCAGCTTGGATTCAGGGGCCACTGAAGCTTTCTTT. The gene calls are TRBV5-6 and TRBJ1-1; TRBD1 might be the D (6 bases). The CDR3 runs 14 residues. Deletions cut 0 bases from V and 4 bases from J, with 10 bases between. CDR1 is SGHDT and CDR2 is YYEEEE in the germline V gene.

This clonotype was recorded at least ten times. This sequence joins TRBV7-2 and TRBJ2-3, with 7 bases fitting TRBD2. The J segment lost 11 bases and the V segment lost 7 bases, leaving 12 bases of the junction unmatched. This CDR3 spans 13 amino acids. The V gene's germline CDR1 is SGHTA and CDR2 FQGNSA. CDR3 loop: CASKSGTTVWQYF. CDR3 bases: TGTGCCAGCAAGTCCGGGACTACCGTATGGCAGTATTTT.

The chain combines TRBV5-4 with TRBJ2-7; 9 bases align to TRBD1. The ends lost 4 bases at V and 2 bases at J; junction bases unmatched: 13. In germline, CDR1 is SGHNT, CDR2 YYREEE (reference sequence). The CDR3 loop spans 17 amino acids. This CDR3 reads CASSTNLQGAGAYEQYF. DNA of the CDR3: TGTGCCAGCAGCACCAACTTACAGGGGGCCGGGGCCTACGAGCAGTACTTC.

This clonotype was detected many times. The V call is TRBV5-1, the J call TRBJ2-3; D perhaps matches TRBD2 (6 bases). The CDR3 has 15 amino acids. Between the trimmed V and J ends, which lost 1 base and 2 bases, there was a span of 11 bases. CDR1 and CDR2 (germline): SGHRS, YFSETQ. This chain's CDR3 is CASSLNTGDTDTQYF. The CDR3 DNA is TGCGCCAGCAGCTTGAATACGGGGGACACAGATACGCAGTATTTT.

CDR3 sequence: CSARAPSVETQYF. DNA for the CDR3: TGCAGTGCTAGAGCCCCTAGCGTGGAGACCCAGTACTTC. The chain joins TRBV20-1 to TRBJ2-5; D is perhaps TRBD2 (6 bases). Per the germline V gene, CDR1 is DFQATT and CDR2 is SNEGSKA (reference sequence). CDR3 length equals 13 residues. Trimming removed 1 base from V and 5 bases from J, with 11 bases in between.

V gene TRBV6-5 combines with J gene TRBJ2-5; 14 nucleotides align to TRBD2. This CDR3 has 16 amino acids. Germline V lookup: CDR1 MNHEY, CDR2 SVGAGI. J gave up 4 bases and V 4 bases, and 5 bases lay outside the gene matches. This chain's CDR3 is CASSWGLAGAPETQYF. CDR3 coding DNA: TGTGCCAGCAGTTGGGGACTAGCGGGGGCCCCAGAGACCCAGTACTTC.

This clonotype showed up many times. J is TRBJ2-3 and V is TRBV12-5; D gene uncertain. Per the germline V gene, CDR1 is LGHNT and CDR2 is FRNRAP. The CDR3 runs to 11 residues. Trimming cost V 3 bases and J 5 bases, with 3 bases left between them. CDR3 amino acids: CASGFRDTQYF. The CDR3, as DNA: TGTGCTAGTGGTTTTAGAGATACGCAGTATTTT. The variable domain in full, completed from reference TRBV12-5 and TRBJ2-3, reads DARVTQTPRHKVTEMGQEVTMRCQPILGHNTVFWYRQTMMQGLELLAYFRNRAPLDDSGMPKDRFSAEMPDATLATLKIQPSEPRDSAVYFCASGFRDTQYFGPGTRLTVL.

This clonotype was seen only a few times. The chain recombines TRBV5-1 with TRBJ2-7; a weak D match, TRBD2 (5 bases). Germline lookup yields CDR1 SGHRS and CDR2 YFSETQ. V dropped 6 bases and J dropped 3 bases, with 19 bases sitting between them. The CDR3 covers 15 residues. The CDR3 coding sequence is TGCGCCAGCAAAAGGGAACTAGGAGCTTACTACGAGCAGTACTTC. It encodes CASKRELGAYYEQYF.

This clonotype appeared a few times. This CDR3 reads CSVYTTGELFF. The CDR3 DNA sequence: TGCAGCGTCTATACCACCGGGGAGCTGTTTTTT. J is TRBJ2-2 and V is TRBV29-1; no clear D gene. Trimming removed 6 bases from V and 4 bases from J, with 6 bases in between. This CDR3 region has 11 residues. Germline CDR1 SQVTM, CDR2 ANQGSEA.

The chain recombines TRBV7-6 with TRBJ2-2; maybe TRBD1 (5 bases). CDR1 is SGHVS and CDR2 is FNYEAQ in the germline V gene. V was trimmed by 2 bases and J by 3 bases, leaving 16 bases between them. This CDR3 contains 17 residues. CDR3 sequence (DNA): TGTGCCAGCAGCTTAATGGCTATGGACATTTACACCGGGGAGCTGTTTTTT. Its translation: CASSLMAMDIYTGELFF.

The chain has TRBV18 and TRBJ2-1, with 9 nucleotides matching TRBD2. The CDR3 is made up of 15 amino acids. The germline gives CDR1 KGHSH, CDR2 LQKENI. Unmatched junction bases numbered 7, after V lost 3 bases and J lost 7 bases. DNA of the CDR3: TGTGCCAGCTCACCGGGCGCGGGGGGGCAAAATGAGCAGTTCTTC. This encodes CASSPGAGGQNEQFF.

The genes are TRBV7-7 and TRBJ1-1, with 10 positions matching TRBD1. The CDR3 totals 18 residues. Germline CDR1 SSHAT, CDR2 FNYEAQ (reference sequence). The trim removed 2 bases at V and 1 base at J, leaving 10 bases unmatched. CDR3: CASSLYPRQGAKNTEAFF. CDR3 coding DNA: TGTGCCAGCAGCTTATATCCCAGACAGGGGGCGAAGAACACTGAAGCTTTCTTT.

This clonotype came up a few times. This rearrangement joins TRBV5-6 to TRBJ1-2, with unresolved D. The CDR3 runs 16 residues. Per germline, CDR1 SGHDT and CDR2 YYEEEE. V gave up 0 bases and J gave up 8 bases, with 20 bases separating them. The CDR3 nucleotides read TGTGCCAGCAGCTTGGCCCGAGCGTTGAAACCGTACGGCTACACCTTC. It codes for CASSLARALKPYGYTF.

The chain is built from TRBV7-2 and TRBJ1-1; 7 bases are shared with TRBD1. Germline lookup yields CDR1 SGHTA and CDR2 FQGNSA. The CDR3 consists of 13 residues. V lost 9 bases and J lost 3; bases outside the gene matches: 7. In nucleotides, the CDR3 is TGTGCCAGTCGGGCAGGGGGGTACACTGAAGCTTTCTTT. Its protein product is CASRAGGYTEAFF.